The 18 T cell receptor beta chains presented below share a single source sample, sequenced in a study of cytomegalovirus exposure and HLA in healthy donors. The PCR used 60 Vbeta and 13 Jbeta primers. TCRdb's copy holds only in-frame clones and misses some; the assay was immunoSEQ multiplex PCR. The sample has 90,000 or so clones, about four fifths seen once. Sequenced input: PBMCs. These receptors originate from a woman aged 35 to 49 in good health and CMV-seronegative.

In this sample, this clone turned up a few times. V and J are TRBV2 and TRBJ2-7; TRBD2 is a possible D gene (6 bases). The V gene lost 8 bases and the J gene lost 3 bases, with 20 bases spanning the gap. The germline CDR1 and CDR2 sequences are SNHLY and FYNNEI. This CDR3 spans 15 amino acids. CDR3 in amino acids: CASVPIGTRDYEQYF. The CDR3 DNA follows: TGTGCCAGCGTCCCAATAGGGACTCGGGACTACGAGCAGTACTTC.

The V and J genes are TRBV5-4 and TRBJ2-7; TRBD2 matches at 7 bases. This CDR3 has 16 residues. Germline V gene lookup returns CDR1 SGHNT and CDR2 YYREEE (reference sequence). After removal of 1 base from V and 7 bases from J, the junction contained 14 bases not matched to a gene. CDR3 sequence (DNA): TGTGCCAGCAGCTTGAGGATGACGGGGGGACTGAAGGAGCAGTACTTC. It yields the protein CASSLRMTGGLKEQYF. The full variable domain, in which reference TRBV5-4 and TRBJ2-7 provide the parts outside the CDR3, is ETGVTQSPTHLIKTRGQQVTLRCSSQSGHNTVSWYQQALGQGPQFIFQYYREEENGRGNFPPRFSGLQFPNYSSELNVNALELDDSALYLCASSLRMTGGLKEQYFGPGTRLTVT.

The chain is built from TRBV12-5 and TRBJ2-1; 8 bases map to TRBD2. Germline loops: CDR1 LGHNT, CDR2 FRNRAP. V shed 7 bases, J shed 15 bases, and the junction held 17 bases outside the gene matches. The CDR3 is 14 amino acids. The chain's CDR3 is CASAPSGRIHEAFF. In DNA, the CDR3 is TGTGCTAGTGCCCCGAGCGGGAGAATCCACGAGGCGTTCTTC.

CDR3 nucleotides: TGTGCCAGCGGAGCGGGAGGGCCATACAATGAGCAGTTCTTC. It encodes CASGAGGPYNEQFF. The chain has TRBV27 and TRBJ2-1, with 10 bases fitting TRBD2. Trimming at V came to 8 bases and at J to 4 bases, leaving 5 bases not matched to a gene. Germline V gene sequence: CDR1 MNHEY, CDR2 SMNVEV (reference sequence). The CDR3 runs to 14 residues.

This sequence joins TRBV27 and TRBJ2-3; TRBD1 is a possible D gene (6 bases). This CDR3 contains 16 residues. The germline V gene encodes CDR1 MNHEY and CDR2 SMNVEV (reference sequence). Trimming pared 5 bases from V and 0 bases from J, leaving 15 bases between. CDR3 DNA: TGTGCCAGCAGTCCAAGCCTCGGACAGAGCACAGATACGCAGTATTTT. Encoded protein: CASSPSLGQSTDTQYF.

This sequence joins TRBV11-2 and TRBJ1-3; TRBD1 aligns across 7 bases. With V trimmed by 5 bases and J by 4 bases, 11 bases remained unmatched. The V gene's germline CDR1 is SGHAT and CDR2 FQNNGV. CDR3 length: 16 amino acids. CDR3 DNA sequence: TGTGCCAGCAGCGCAAGACAGGGTCCTACCGGAAACACCATATATTTT. Translating gives CASSARQGPTGNTIYF.

The chain links TRBV7-9 to TRBJ2-3; 8 bases map to TRBD1. Germline trimming cut 5 bases from V and 0 bases from J; bases unmatched to any gene: 4. The V gene's germline CDR1 is SEHNR and CDR2 FQNEAQ (reference sequence). CDR3 size: 15 residues. The CDR3 is CASSPDRVSTDTQYF. The CDR3 DNA reads as TGTGCCAGCAGCCCGGACAGGGTTAGCACAGATACGCAGTATTTT.

In nucleotides, the CDR3 is TGTGCCAGTACCCTCGGGGGCCGGACAGGTGATGAAAAACTGTTTTTT. Translating it yields CASTLGGRTGDEKLFF. The chain is built from TRBV25-1 and TRBJ1-4; 7 bases fit TRBD1. From germline, CDR1 is MGHDK and CDR2 SYGVNS. This CDR3 has 16 amino acids. V shed 9 bases, J shed 6 bases, and the junction held 16 bases outside the gene matches.

The J gene is TRBJ2-1, the V gene TRBV19; 7 nucleotides agree with TRBD2. The trim removed 3 bases at V and 6 bases at J, leaving 5 bases unmatched. This CDR3 has 14 amino acids. Germline-derived CDR1 and CDR2 are LNHDA and SQIVND (reference sequence). The CDR3: CASSMAGVGNEQFF. The CDR3 bases are TGTGCCAGTAGTATGGCGGGAGTGGGCAATGAGCAGTTCTTC.

The CDR3 is CATRSPLGNQPQHF. CDR3 DNA: TGTGCCACCCGAAGCCCATTGGGCAATCAGCCCCAGCATTTT. The rearrangement links TRBV28 to TRBJ1-5; unclear D gene. Germline V gene data show CDR1 as MDHEN and CDR2 as SYDVKM. Trimming removed 10 bases from V and 2 bases from J, with 15 bases in between. The CDR3 loop spans 14 amino acids. Looking up the rest from reference TRBV28 and TRBJ1-5 gives the full variable domain: DVKVTQSSRYLVKRTGEKVFLECVQDMDHENMFWYRQDPGLGLRLIYFSYDVKMKEKGDIPEGYSVSREKKERFSLILESASTNQTSMYLCATRSPLGNQPQHFGDGTRLSIL.

The chain couples TRBV13 to TRBJ2-3; D is possibly TRBD1 (5 bases). Looked up from germline, CDR1 is PRHDT and CDR2 is FYEKMQ (reference sequence). This CDR3 region has 13 residues. The V and J ends lost 1 base and 3 bases respectively, with 5 bases between them. CDR3 sequence reads: CASSLAGTDTQYF. The CDR3 nucleotides are TGTGCCAGCAGCTTAGCAGGGACAGATACGCAGTATTTT.

The chain joins TRBV5-1 to TRBJ2-5; a weak D match, TRBD2 (5 bases). The V gene's germline CDR1 is SGHRS and CDR2 YFSETQ. The length of the CDR3 is 13 residues. V lost 2 bases and J 3 bases, leaving 8 bases between the germline ends. The CDR3 loop reads CASSFYGEETQYF. CDR3 bases: TGCGCCAGCAGCTTTTACGGGGAAGAGACCCAGTACTTC.

In its sample, this clone was seen a few times. This chain uses TRBV5-1 with TRBJ1-2, with 8 bases matching TRBD1. The V gene end was trimmed by 4 bases and the J gene end by 3 bases; junction bases not matched to a gene: 11. Germline CDR1 and CDR2: SGHRS and YFSETQ. This CDR3 is 16 amino acids long. CDR3 nucleotide sequence: TGCGCCAGCAGCACGGGACAGGCAACATTTCACTATGGCTACACCTTC. This gives the protein CASSTGQATFHYGYTF.

The rearrangement links TRBV9 to TRBJ2-1; 14 positions agree with TRBD2. Germline V gives CDR1 SGDLS, CDR2 YYNGEE. CDR3 length: 16 residues. With 3 bases clipped from V and 12 bases from J, the junction kept 11 bases outside the gene matches. Here the CDR3 reads CASSARGTSGGPPQFF. The CDR3 DNA is TGTGCCAGCAGCGCGCGCGGGACTAGCGGGGGTCCTCCGCAGTTCTTC.

The J gene is TRBJ1-2, the V gene TRBV5-1; D might be TRBD1 (6 bases). The CDR3 is 15 amino acids. Trimming pared 1 base from V and 3 bases from J, leaving 13 bases between. Germline V gene sequence: CDR1 SGHRS, CDR2 YFSETQ. The CDR3 loop reads CASSLSWGLHYGYTF. DNA of the CDR3: TGCGCCAGCAGCTTGAGTTGGGGGCTTCACTATGGCTACACCTTC.

This chain joins TRBV5-1 and TRBJ2-3; 10 nucleotides align to TRBD2. Trimming at V came to 4 bases and at J to 2 bases, leaving 10 bases not matched to a gene. The germline V gene has CDR1 SGHRS and CDR2 YFSETQ. The CDR3 runs 17 residues. The CDR3 DNA is TGCGCCAGCAGCCGGGAGGCTAGCGGGAGCGTCACAGATACGCAGTATTTT. Encoded protein: CASSREASGSVTDTQYF.

The rearrangement uses TRBV5-1 and TRBJ2-3, with 9 bases that match TRBD1. J was trimmed by 6 bases and V by 4 bases; bases with no gene match: 9. This CDR3 contains 15 residues. CDR1 is SGHRS and CDR2 is YFSETQ in the germline V gene. In nucleotides, the CDR3 is TGCGCCAGCAGCCCATGGGACAGGGTGATGGATACGCAGTATTTT. It encodes CASSPWDRVMDTQYF.

The J gene is TRBJ2-7, the V gene TRBV27; TRBD2 is a possible D gene (6 bases). The ends were cut back, 3 bases at V and 0 bases at J, with 12 bases in the middle. The CDR3 totals 15 residues. Germline V gene lookup returns CDR1 MNHEY and CDR2 SMNVEV (reference sequence). The DNA for the CDR3 is TGTGCCAGCAGTTTCTCTAGCGCGAGCTCCTACGAGCAGTACTTC. This codes for CASSFSSASSYEQYF.